These T cell receptor beta chains were read from a single sample in a study of control samples from healthy donors and cancer patients. TCRdb's table, derived via immunoSEQ multiplex PCR, lists solely in-frame clones and lacks some. The sample holds 150,000 to 170,000 clones, approximately 96% seen once. The sequenced material came from blood. Receptors originate from a man between 35 and 55 years old in good health. The CDR3 runs from the conserved cysteine through the conserved F or W. Fields, in order: CDR3 protein, CDR3 DNA, D gene, V gene, J gene, clone size. D genes are given only for firm matches. Some rows have no size entry. The others give once, few or many, or a class for an expanded clone.

CASSLSGVGSFYTF	TGTGCCAGCAGTTTAAGCGGGGTAGGCAGCTTCTACACCTTC	.	TRBV27	TRBJ1-2	.
CASRRDPTSNQPQHF	TGTGCCAGCAGACGCGACCCGACTAGCAATCAGCCCCAGCATTTT	.	TRBV6-6	TRBJ1-5	.
CATSDPSGGTGNTIYF	TGTGCCACCAGTGACCCTTCGGGGGGTACTGGAAACACCATATATTTT	.	TRBV24-1	TRBJ1-3	.
CASSTDRGRNQPQHF	TGTGCCAGCAGCACGGACAGGGGGCGAAATCAGCCCCAGCATTTT	TRBD1	TRBV6-5	TRBJ1-5	.
CASNGQGSNYGYTF	TGTGCCAGCAATGGGCAGGGGTCGAACTATGGCTACACCTTC	.	TRBV2	TRBJ1-2	few
CASSGTGGHHSPLHF	TGTGCCAGTAGCGGTACAGGTGGGCATCATTCACCCCTCCACTTT	.	TRBV19	TRBJ1-6	.
CASSPGLQPQHF	TGTGCCAGCAGCCCGGGGCTTCAGCCCCAGCATTTT	.	TRBV6-6	TRBJ1-5	.
CASGQQGSSYEQYF	TGTGCCAGCGGCCAACAGGGTAGCTCCTACGAGCAGTACTTC	.	TRBV7-8	TRBJ2-7	.
CASSPGGLPQHF	TGTGCCAGCAGTCCAGGGGGGCTGCCCCAGCATTTT	TRBD1	TRBV27	TRBJ1-5	.
CASSLSRSGNQPQHF	TGTGCCAGCAGTTTATCGAGGTCCGGCAATCAGCCCCAGCATTTT	.	TRBV27	TRBJ1-5	.
CASSERGRLTEAFF	TGTGCCAGCAGCGAGAGGGGGCGCCTCACTGAAGCTTTCTTT	TRBD1	TRBV11-2	TRBJ1-1	.
CASSLWARTGGAPGELFF	TGCGCCAGCAGCTTGTGGGCCAGGACAGGGGGCGCACCCGGGGAGCTGTTTTTT	TRBD1	TRBV5-1	TRBJ2-2	.
CASSPRGTYNSPLHF	TGTGCCAGCAGCCCCAGGGGTACCTATAATTCACCCCTCCACTTT	.	TRBV5-8	TRBJ1-6	.
CASSLRGSSSDTQYF	TGCGCCAGCAGCTTGAGAGGGTCCAGTTCAGATACGCAATATTTT	.	TRBV5-1	TRBJ2-3	.
CASGQRNEAFF	TGTGCCAGCGGACAGAGGAATGAAGCTTTCTTT	.	TRBV7-9	TRBJ1-1	.
CASSLIGKSYEQYF	TGTGCCAGCAGCTTAATAGGGAAATCCTACGAGCAGTACTTC	.	TRBV7-9	TRBJ2-7	.
CASSLASGTQSPLHF	TGTGCCAGCAGCTTAGCGTCGGGAACCCAGTCACCCCTCCACTTT	.	TRBV7-2	TRBJ1-6	.
CASSHDRGPGNTIYF	TGTGCCAGCAGCCACGACAGGGGGCCAGGAAACACCATATATTTT	TRBD1	TRBV7-6	TRBJ1-3	.
CASSLDGRGRNTEAFF	TGCGCCAGCAGCTTGGATGGCAGGGGAAGGAACACTGAAGCTTTCTTT	.	TRBV5-1	TRBJ1-1	.
CASSLGGKATEELFF	TGTGCCAGCAGCTTGGGAGGGAAAGCCACCGAGGAGCTGTTTTTT	.	TRBV5-4	TRBJ2-2	.
CASSVDNGYEQYF	TGTGCCAGCAGCGTAGATAATGGCTACGAGCAGTACTTC	.	TRBV9	TRBJ2-7	.
CATSDLVAAADGYTF	TGTGCCACCAGTGATTTGGTCGCTGCAGCGGATGGCTACACCTTC	.	TRBV24-1	TRBJ1-2	.
CASSIRSGGPETQYF	TGTGCCAGTAGTATTCGGTCGGGGGGGCCGGAGACCCAGTACTTC	TRBD2	TRBV19	TRBJ2-5	.
CASSIGQGYGELFF	TGTGCCAGCAGCATCGGACAGGGCTACGGGGAGCTGTTTTTT	TRBD1	TRBV7-2	TRBJ2-2	.
CASSLDVTANEKLFF	TGCGCCAGCAGCTTGGACGTAACCGCTAATGAAAAACTGTTTTTT	.	TRBV5-1	TRBJ1-4	.
CASSLGSGNTIYF	TGTGCCAGCAGCTTAGGCTCTGGAAACACCATATATTTT	.	TRBV7-3	TRBJ1-3	.
CASSPLYRQGVPEQYF	TGCGCCAGCAGCCCCCTCTACCGACAGGGGGTTCCCGAGCAGTACTTC	TRBD1	TRBV4-1	TRBJ2-7	.
CASSPEGYITGELFF	TGTGCCAGCAGCCCAGAAGGTTATATTACCGGGGAGCTGTTTTTT	.	TRBV3-1/TRBV3-2	TRBJ2-2	.
CSASLGLPRLDTEAFF	TGCAGTGCTAGTTTGGGACTCCCGAGGTTGGACACTGAAGCTTTCTTT	.	TRBV20-1	TRBJ1-1	.